This T cell receptor beta chain emerged from a study of cytomegalovirus exposure and HLA in healthy donors. General study results and limits: The listing of 160 or so TCR beta chains classed them as cytomegalovirus-associated. Among donors in an Asian-associated ancestry cluster, a later analysis reportedly found fewer N-insertions than the roughly 610-donor mean. Presence/absence analyses supposed approximately even sequencing depth among donors.

Concerning this clone: The antigen remains unidentified.

Primers: 60 Vbeta forward and 13 Jbeta reverse. The protocol was immunoSEQ multiplex PCR, while the TCRdb copy is restricted to in-frame clones and leaves out a portion. Of over 100,000 clones in the sample, 82% were seen once. The V gene's germline CDR1 is SGHRS and CDR2 YFSETQ. V gave up 5 bases and J gave up 5 bases; unmatched junction bases: 10. The CDR3 has 15 amino acids. This receptor was obtained from a woman in her forties or fifties in good health and CMV-seropositive. Material: PBMCs. This chain connects TRBV5-1 to TRBJ2-1; 7 bases are shared with TRBD2. In DNA form, the CDR3 reads TGCGCCAGCAGTCTGGGTACTAGCGCACACAATGAGCAGTTCTTC. Encoded protein: CASSLGTSAHNEQFF.